What follows describes a single T cell receptor beta chain. Its antigen remains unknown. This sample was included in a study of blood T cells in healthy people across ages. Study findings and constraints: The diversity estimates, figures obtained from one million T cells, were considered underestimates.

Next came a second PCR, run for about 6 to 11 cycles, which used a sample-barcoded 5' primer along with a J-beta primer mix. Researchers report that a template-switch adaptor with 12 random nucleotides tagged each cDNA molecule. TCRdb used MiXCR to reprocess the 5' RACE reads, holding one entry per CDR3 protein. The profile shows approximately 800,000 distinct CDR3 sequences, 62% of them singletons. V was shortened by 5 bases and J by 4 bases, with 15 bases between the two germline ends. The CDR3 length is 14 residues. Germline assignment: CDR1 SGHDT and CDR2 YYEEEE. The receptor's source is a man aged 25-45 years in good health. V usage is TRBV5-6 and J usage is TRBJ1-2, with D possibly matching TRBD1 (6 bases). Sequenced: blood. This chain's CDR3 is CASSPLTGSYGYTF. CDR3 DNA: TGTGCCAGCAGTCCGCTAACAGGGTCCTATGGCTACACCTTC.